This TCR beta chain emerged from a study of blood T cell repertoires in COVID-19. Study overall: Italy, Spain and the United States were the sources of the convalescent and acute COVID-19 samples. Sample material is recorded as cDNA or gDNA derived from T cells, B-cell-depleted T cells, or PBMCs.

Original processing methods: Reference gene primer amplification yielded estimated nucleated cell counts. Assay used: immunoSEQ multiplex PCR; TCRdb lists only in-frame clones, some missing. V and J calls plus clone size are reproduced from that table; the DNA served to infer D and trimming. The sample contains 150,000 to 200,000 clones, 85% to 90% of which appear only once. The CDR3 spans 12 residues. Trimming took 3 bases from V and 2 from J, leaving 4 bases between them. Germline CDR1 is KGHSH and CDR2 is LQKENI. Material for sequencing was peripheral blood. This chain connects TRBV18 to TRBJ1-1; D is undetermined. The TCR comes from a young man with active or convalescent COVID-19. This CDR3 reads CASSPPNTEAFF. The CDR3 nucleotides read TGTGCCAGCTCACCTCCTAACACTGAAGCTTTCTTT.